The next 15 T cell receptor beta chains were all read from a single sample in a study of response to subunit inactivated influenza vaccine. MiXCR, applied by TCRdb to the RT-PCR reads, yields one record per CDR3 protein. The data contain roughly 650,000 distinct CDR3 sequences, approximately 15% of them singletons. The sequencing used PBMCs from blood, collected roughly 15 days before vaccination. These receptor sequences come from a man aged 45-65 years who received an inactivated influenza vaccine.

This clonotype was seen ten or more times. The rearrangement uses TRBV20-1 and TRBJ2-7, with 11 bases matching TRBD2. The CDR3 length is 14 residues. Trimming cost V 4 bases and J 12 bases; bases outside gene matches: 14. Germline CDR1 and CDR2: DFQATT and SNEGSKA (reference sequence). CDR3 nucleotides: TGCAGTGCTACCACACTAGCGGGAGATTCTTTACCGTACTTC. It is translated as CSATTLAGDSLPYF.

A few counts support this clonotype. The chain recombines TRBV4-1 with TRBJ2-7, with TRBD2 matching over 13 bases. J lost 7 bases, V lost 3 bases, and 6 bases had no gene match. The germline V gene has CDR1 MGHRA and CDR2 YSYEKL. The CDR3 runs to 15 residues. CDR3 sequence reads: CASSQGLAGLQEQYF. CDR3 DNA sequence: TGCGCCAGCAGCCAGGGACTAGCGGGGCTCCAGGAGCAGTACTTC.

This clonotype turned up a few times. The CDR3 sequence is CSADRYPETQYF. The CDR3 bases are TGCAGCGCGGACCGTTACCCGGAGACCCAGTACTTC. The chain recombines TRBV29-1 with TRBJ2-5; D call uncertain. Trimming took 7 bases from V and 5 from J, leaving 14 bases between them. The germline V gene encodes CDR1 SQVTM and CDR2 ANQGSEA. The CDR3 spans 12 residues.

This clonotype was observed a handful of times. The CDR3 nucleotides are TGCGCCAGCAGCCAACAAACCGGTAGAACGAGCGAGCAGTACTTC. Translating gives CASSQQTGRTSEQYF. The chain is built from TRBV5-1 and TRBJ2-7; the D is unclear. CDR3 length: 15 amino acids. V shed 4 bases and J shed 6 bases, with 20 bases lying between them. Looked up from germline, CDR1 is SGHRS and CDR2 is YFSETQ.

This clonotype was counted only a few times. This chain joins TRBV5-6 and TRBJ2-6; D call uncertain. CDR3 length equals 17 residues. The germline CDR1 and CDR2 sequences are SGHDT and YYEEEE. Trimming shortened V by 8 bases and J by 1 base, and 19 bases separated the two germline ends. CDR3 bases: TGTGCCAGTTCCTGGAAGGGCCTATTATCTGGGGCCAACGTCCTGACTTTC. Its translation is CASSWKGLLSGANVLTF.

This clonotype was seen a handful of times. The genes are TRBV20-1 and TRBJ2-3; 13 bases are a match to TRBD2. Per germline, CDR1 DFQATT and CDR2 SNEGSKA (reference sequence). The CDR3 runs 17 residues. V dropped 2 bases and J dropped 6; count of bases not matched to a gene: 11. In nucleotides, the CDR3 is TGCAGTGCTAGAAGCACGATGACTAGCGGGGGGACGGATACGCAGTATTTT. Its translation: CSARSTMTSGGTDTQYF.

The chain joins TRBV12-3 or TRBV12-4 to TRBJ2-5; D perhaps matches TRBD2 (6 bases). V was pared by 5 bases and J by 4 bases, with 17 bases between. The CDR3 sequence is 15 residues long. The CDR3 DNA is TGTGCCAGCAGTCTAGGCGGGGCGGCGGGAGAGACCCAGTACTTC. Protein product: CASSLGGAAGETQYF.

The chain joins TRBV7-6 to TRBJ2-7, with D possibly matching TRBD2 (5 bases). CDR1 and CDR2 (germline): SGHVS, FNYEAQ. The CDR3 length is 13 residues. Trimming stripped 1 base from V and 2 bases from J, with 6 bases between. The chain's CDR3 is CASSLEEAYEQYF. The DNA for the CDR3 is TGTGCCAGCAGCTTAGAGGAGGCCTACGAGCAGTACTTC.

V usage is TRBV5-1 and J usage is TRBJ2-7; TRBD2 is a possible D gene (5 bases). The CDR3 runs 15 residues. Germline V CDR1 and CDR2: SGHRS, YFSETQ. V was clipped by 0 bases and J by 5 bases, with 15 bases between them. The CDR3 nucleotides read TGCGCCAGCAGCTTGGACCGGGGTGCCTTTGACGAGCAGTACTTC. As protein: CASSLDRGAFDEQYF.

The chain combines TRBV6-2 or TRBV6-3 with TRBJ1-5; maybe TRBD1 (5 bases). The CDR3 runs 14 residues. Germline CDR1 is MNHEY and CDR2 is SVGEGT. V lost 6 bases, J lost 8 bases, and 17 bases lay in between. For the CDR3, the DNA is TGTGCCAGCAGGGATTCTGGGGGAAGGGAGCCCCAGCATTTT. As protein: CASRDSGGREPQHF.

The table lists this clonotype with a few counts. CDR3 DNA sequence: TGCAGTGCCCTAATGGGATGGTGGGGGGAGTACCAAGAGACCCAGTACTTC. Its protein is CSALMGWWGEYQETQYF. This chain uses TRBV20-1 with TRBJ2-5; D may be TRBD2 (6 bases). The CDR3 has 17 amino acids. Trimming took off 6 bases at V and 0 bases at J, with 23 bases between the two ends. Germline V CDR1 and CDR2: DFQATT, SNEGSKA (reference sequence).

The V and J genes are TRBV4-3 and TRBJ2-3; a possible D gene is TRBD1 (6 bases). The CDR3 has 16 amino acids. The germline CDR1 and CDR2 sequences are LGHNA and YSLEER. Trimming stripped 0 bases from V and 7 bases from J, with 17 bases between. The CDR3 region is CASSQEGAGLGNTQYF. CDR3 in DNA: TGCGCCAGCAGCCAAGAGGGGGCAGGCCTGGGGAATACGCAGTATTTT.

There are a few counts of this clonotype. The V and J genes are TRBV15 and TRBJ2-1; tentatively, D is TRBD2 (6 bases). Per germline, CDR1 LNHNV and CDR2 YYDKDF (reference sequence). The V end was cut by 4 bases, the J end by 3 bases, with 10 bases between. This CDR3 is built from 14 residues. CDR3 sequence reads: CATSKRRDYNEQFF. CDR3 in DNA: TGTGCCACCAGCAAAAGGCGGGACTACAATGAGCAGTTCTTC.

In its sample, this clonotype was seen a few times. V gene TRBV20-1 combines with J gene TRBJ2-3; 8 positions match TRBD2. Germline trimming cut 3 bases from V and 5 bases from J; bases unmatched to any gene: 4. The CDR3 sequence is 13 residues long. CDR1 and CDR2 (germline): DFQATT, SNEGSKA (reference sequence). The CDR3 region is CSASLLAVDTQYF. The CDR3 nucleotides are TGCAGTGCTAGTTTACTAGCGGTAGATACGCAGTATTTT.

CDR3 DNA sequence: TGTGCCAGCAGCCCGGGGATCGGGTTCACTGAAGCTTTCTTT. It translates to CASSPGIGFTEAFF. The gene calls are TRBV9 and TRBJ1-1; the D is unclear. Germline V gene sequence: CDR1 SGDLS, CDR2 YYNGEE. Trimming stripped 4 bases from V and 4 bases from J, with 14 bases between. The CDR3 sequence is 14 residues long.